The next 10 T cell receptor beta chains were all read from a single sample in a study of breast tumors, draining lymph nodes, adjacent tissues. Each CDR3 protein gets one entry after TCRdb re-called the multiplex PCR reads with MiXCR. The sample holds under 250,000 distinct CDR3 sequences, roughly 32% seen once. The lymph nodes were axillary draining lymph nodes from breast cancer patients. The sequenced sample consisted of axillary lymph node tissue. The source of these receptors is a female donor with breast cancer. Some clones in this sample may be carry-over from other donors' samples.

With respect to this clonotype: Germline is not matched at one junction end, which may reflect a read error. The chain links TRBV7-8 to TRBJ2-1; D gene uncertain. The length of the CDR3 is 13 residues. Germline CDR1 is SGHVS and CDR2 is FQNEAQ. Here the CDR3 DNA reads TGCGCCAGCAGCCTCCAAACGTACAATGGGCAGTTCTTC. Translation gives CASSLQTYNGQFF.

Of note for this clonotype: At one end, the junction sequence differs from germline, possibly due to a read error. The DNA of the CDR3 is TGTGCCAGCAGCTCCGGACAGGCGCCGTACTTT. This translates into CASSSGQAPYF. V and J are TRBV11-2 and TRBJ2-3; 7 nucleotides line up with TRBD1. Germline CDR1 is SGHAT and CDR2 is FQNNGV. CDR3 length: 11 residues.

A note on this clonotype: Just one base apart from a much larger clone, this may be a read error. The gene calls are TRBV3-1 and TRBJ2-2; D might be TRBD1 (6 bases). The germline V gene encodes CDR1 LGHDT and CDR2 YNNKEL (reference sequence). This CDR3 contains 16 residues. CDR3 loop: CASSQGDHRATGELLF. DNA of the CDR3: TGTGCCAGCAGCCAAGGGGATCACAGGGCCACCGGGGAGCTGCTTTTT.

CDR3 sequence: CAWSEGMGTTEAFF. CDR3 nucleotide sequence: TGTGCCTGGAGTGAAGGGATGGGAACGACTGAAGCTTTCTTT. The V call is TRBV30, the J call TRBJ1-1; unclear D gene. The CDR3 runs to 14 residues. CDR1 is GTSNPN and CDR2 is SVGIG in the germline V gene (reference sequence). Trimming took off 1 base at V and 5 bases at J, with 14 bases between the two ends.

This clonotype was detected many times. V usage is TRBV7-9 and J usage is TRBJ2-5; possible D gene TRBD1, 6 bases. Germline V gives CDR1 SEHNR, CDR2 FQNEAQ (reference sequence). V lost 2 bases, J lost 3 bases, and 13 bases lay in between. CDR3 length equals 15 residues. The CDR3 region has the DNA TGTGCCAGCAGCTTAATTCACACAGGGAAAGAGACCCAGTACTTC. It yields the protein CASSLIHTGKETQYF.

This clonotype occurred many times. This sequence joins TRBV6-6 and TRBJ1-5; 10 bases map to TRBD1. The CDR3 consists of 17 residues. With V trimmed by 0 bases and J by 2 bases, 4 bases remained unmatched. Germline CDR1 is MNHNY and CDR2 is SVGAGI (reference sequence). The CDR3 protein is CASSYSGQGRRNQPQHF. Written as DNA, the CDR3 is TGTGCCAGCAGTTACTCGGGACAGGGGCGGCGCAATCAGCCCCAGCATTTT.

V and J are TRBV20-1 and TRBJ2-5; D not certain. Trimming took 1 base from V and 7 from J, leaving 13 bases between them. Per the germline V gene, CDR1 is DFQATT and CDR2 is SNEGSKA (reference sequence). This CDR3 is built from 13 residues. CDR3 residues: CSARVGWAGTQYF. CDR3 bases: TGCAGTGCTAGAGTGGGGTGGGCCGGGACCCAGTACTTC.

To note about this clonotype: A much larger clone differs from this one at a single base, so this may be a read error. The chain links TRBV5-1 to TRBJ2-7; D tentatively reads TRBD1 or TRBD2 (5 bases each). CDR1 is SGHRS, CDR2 YFSETQ, per germline. This CDR3 is built from 16 residues. V lost 2 bases and J 3 bases, leaving 18 bases between the germline ends. CDR3 in amino acids: CASSLESGRFGYEQYF. CDR3 nucleotide sequence: TGCGCCAGCAGCTTAGAGTCGGGACGTTTCGGCTACGAGCAGTACTTC.

This clonotype was recorded at least ten times. This clone may be a read error of a much larger clone one base away. The chain employs TRBV7-9 and TRBJ2-5; 7 nucleotides line up with TRBD1. CDR3 length equals 15 residues. Germline assignment: CDR1 SEHNR and CDR2 FQNEAQ (reference sequence). CDR3 protein: CASSLGPTGKETQHF. In DNA form, the CDR3 reads TGTGCCAGCAGCTTAGGACCGACAGGGAAGGAGACCCAGCACTTC.

The table lists this clonotype with many counts. The chain recombines TRBV5-1 with TRBJ2-5; D unresolved. Trimming removed 4 bases at V and 0 bases at J, with 4 bases between. The V gene's germline CDR1 is SGHRS and CDR2 YFSETQ. The CDR3 is 12 residues long. DNA for the CDR3: TGCGCCAGCAGCGACAACCAAGAGACCCAGTACTTC. Its translation is CASSDNQETQYF.